The clone carrying this T cell receptor (beta chain) showed up just a few times. The antigen is undetermined. CDR1 SQVTM and CDR2 ANQGSEA come from the germline V gene. Trimming removed 5 bases from V and 4 bases from J; junction bases left unmatched: 5. This CDR3 has 14 residues. The sample originates from a study of blood T cells in healthy people across ages. Study overall: Per two T cells, about one barcoded beta molecule was captured through template switching. Study results and limitations: TCR beta diversity, measured per million T cells, fell in a roughly linear way with age.

The extraction recovered at least 5 micrograms of total RNA per sample. A second PCR, run for roughly 7 to 11 cycles, used a sample-barcoded 5' primer plus a J-beta primer mix. Researchers report that a template-switch adaptor with 12 random nucleotides tagged each cDNA molecule. TCRdb reprocessed the 5' RACE reads with MiXCR, giving one entry per CDR3 protein. Here the sample spans about 1.5 million distinct CDR3 sequences, under 55% being singletons. The sample comprised blood. The chain combines TRBV29-1 with TRBJ2-1, with TRBD2 matching over 10 bases. This TCR derives from a woman aged 18-29 years in good health. The CDR3 nucleotides read TGCAGCGTTTCTACTAGCGGGACATACAATGAGCAGTTCTTC. This translates into CSVSTSGTYNEQFF.